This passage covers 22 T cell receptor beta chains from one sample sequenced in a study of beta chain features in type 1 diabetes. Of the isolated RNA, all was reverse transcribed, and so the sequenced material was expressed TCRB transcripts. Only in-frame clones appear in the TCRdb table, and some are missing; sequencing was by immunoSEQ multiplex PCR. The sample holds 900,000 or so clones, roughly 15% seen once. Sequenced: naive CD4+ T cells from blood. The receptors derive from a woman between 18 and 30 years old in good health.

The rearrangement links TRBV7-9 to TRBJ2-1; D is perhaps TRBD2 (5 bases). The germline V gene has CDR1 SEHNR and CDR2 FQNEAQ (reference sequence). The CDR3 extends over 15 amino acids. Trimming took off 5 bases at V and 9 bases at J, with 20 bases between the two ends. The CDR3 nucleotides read TGTGCCAGCAGCCCCCTATCCCAACTCGCGGGTGAGCAGTTCTTC. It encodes CASSPLSQLAGEQFF.

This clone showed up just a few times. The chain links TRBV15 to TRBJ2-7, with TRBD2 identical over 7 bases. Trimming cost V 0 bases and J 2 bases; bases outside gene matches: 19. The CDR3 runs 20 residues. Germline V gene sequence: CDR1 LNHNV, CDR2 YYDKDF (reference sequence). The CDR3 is CATSRDGKRSEREPTYEQYF. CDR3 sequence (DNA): TGTGCCACCAGCAGAGATGGGAAAAGATCGGAGCGGGAACCTACCTACGAGCAGTACTTC.

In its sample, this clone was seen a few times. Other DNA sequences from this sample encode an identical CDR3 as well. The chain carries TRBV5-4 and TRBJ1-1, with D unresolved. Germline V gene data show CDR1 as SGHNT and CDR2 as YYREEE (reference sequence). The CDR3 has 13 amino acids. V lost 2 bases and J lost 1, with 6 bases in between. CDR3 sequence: CASSFAENTEAFF. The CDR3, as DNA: TGTGCCAGCAGCTTCGCCGAGAACACTGAAGCTTTCTTT.

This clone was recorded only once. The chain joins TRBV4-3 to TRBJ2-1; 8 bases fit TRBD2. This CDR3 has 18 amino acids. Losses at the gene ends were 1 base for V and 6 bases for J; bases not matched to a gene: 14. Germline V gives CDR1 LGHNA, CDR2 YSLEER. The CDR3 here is CASSQAVAGSQRTNEQFF. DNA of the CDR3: TGCGCCAGCAGCCAAGCGGTAGCGGGATCGCAAAGGACCAATGAGCAGTTCTTC.

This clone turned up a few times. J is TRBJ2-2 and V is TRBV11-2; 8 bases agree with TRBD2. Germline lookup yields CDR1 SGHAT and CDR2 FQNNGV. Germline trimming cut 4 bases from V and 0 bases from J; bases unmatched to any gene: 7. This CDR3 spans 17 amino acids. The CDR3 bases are TGTGCCAGCAGCTCCCGTGCGGGGGGCTCGAACACCGGGGAGCTGTTTTTT. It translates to CASSSRAGGSNTGELFF.

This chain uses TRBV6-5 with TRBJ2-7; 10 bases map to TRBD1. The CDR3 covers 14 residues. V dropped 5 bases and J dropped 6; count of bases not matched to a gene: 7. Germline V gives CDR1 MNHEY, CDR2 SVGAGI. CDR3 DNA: TGTGCCAGCAGTGGCCGGGACAGGGGAGGCGAGCAGTACTTC. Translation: CASSGRDRGGEQYF.

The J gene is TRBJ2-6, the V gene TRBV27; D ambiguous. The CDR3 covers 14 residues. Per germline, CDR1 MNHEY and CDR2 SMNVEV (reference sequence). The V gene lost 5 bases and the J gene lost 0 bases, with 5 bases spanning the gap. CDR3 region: CASSKRSGANVLTF. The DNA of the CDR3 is TGTGCCAGCAGTAAACGCTCTGGGGCCAACGTCCTGACTTTC.

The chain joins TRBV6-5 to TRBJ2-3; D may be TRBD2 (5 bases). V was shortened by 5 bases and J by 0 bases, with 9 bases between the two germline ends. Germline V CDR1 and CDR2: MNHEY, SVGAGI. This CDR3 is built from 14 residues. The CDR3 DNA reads TGTGCCAGCAGTCGGAGGTCTAGCACAGATACGCAGTATTTT. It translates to CASSRRSSTDTQYF.

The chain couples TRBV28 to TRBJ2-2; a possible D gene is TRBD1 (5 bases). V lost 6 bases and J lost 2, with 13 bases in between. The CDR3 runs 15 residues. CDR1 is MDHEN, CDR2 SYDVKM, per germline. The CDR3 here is CASRADRKNTGELFF. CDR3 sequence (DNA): TGTGCCAGCAGGGCTGACAGAAAAAACACCGGGGAGCTGTTTTTT.

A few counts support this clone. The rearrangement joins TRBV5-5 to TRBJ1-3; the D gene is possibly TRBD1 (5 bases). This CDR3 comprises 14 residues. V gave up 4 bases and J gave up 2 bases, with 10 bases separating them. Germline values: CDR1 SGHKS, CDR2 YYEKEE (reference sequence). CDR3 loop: CASSATVAGNTIYF. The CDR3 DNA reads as TGTGCCAGCAGCGCGACAGTGGCTGGAAACACCATATATTTT.

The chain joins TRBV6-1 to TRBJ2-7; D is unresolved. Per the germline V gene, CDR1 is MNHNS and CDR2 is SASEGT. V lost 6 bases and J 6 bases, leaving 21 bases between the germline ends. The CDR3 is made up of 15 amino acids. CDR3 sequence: CASSLRPERRSEQYF. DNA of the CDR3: TGTGCCAGCAGCCTCCGCCCGGAAAGGCGTTCCGAGCAGTACTTC.

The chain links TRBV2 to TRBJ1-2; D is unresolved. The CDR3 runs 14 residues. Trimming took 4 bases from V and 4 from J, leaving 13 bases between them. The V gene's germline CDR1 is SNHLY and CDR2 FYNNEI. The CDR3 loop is CASSADGLSYGYTF. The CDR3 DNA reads TGTGCCAGCAGTGCAGACGGACTTTCCTATGGCTACACCTTC.

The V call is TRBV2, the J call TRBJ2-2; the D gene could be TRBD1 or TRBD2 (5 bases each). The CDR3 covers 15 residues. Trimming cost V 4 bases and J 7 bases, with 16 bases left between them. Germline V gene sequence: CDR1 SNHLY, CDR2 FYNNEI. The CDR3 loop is CASSGGRSMIGELFF. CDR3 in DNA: TGTGCCAGCAGTGGGGGACGCTCCATGATCGGGGAGCTGTTTTTT.

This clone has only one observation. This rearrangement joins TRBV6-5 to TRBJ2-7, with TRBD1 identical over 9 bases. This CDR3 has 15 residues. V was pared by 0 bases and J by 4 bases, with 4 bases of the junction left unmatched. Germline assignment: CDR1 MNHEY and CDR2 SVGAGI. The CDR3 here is CASSYSKQGAYEQYF. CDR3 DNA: TGTGCCAGCAGTTACTCCAAACAGGGGGCGTACGAGCAGTACTTC.

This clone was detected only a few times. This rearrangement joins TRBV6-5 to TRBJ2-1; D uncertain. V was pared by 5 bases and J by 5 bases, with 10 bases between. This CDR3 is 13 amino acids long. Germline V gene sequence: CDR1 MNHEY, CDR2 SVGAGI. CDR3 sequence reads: CASSKRNNNEQFF. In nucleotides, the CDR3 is TGTGCCAGCAGTAAGAGGAATAACAATGAGCAGTTCTTC.

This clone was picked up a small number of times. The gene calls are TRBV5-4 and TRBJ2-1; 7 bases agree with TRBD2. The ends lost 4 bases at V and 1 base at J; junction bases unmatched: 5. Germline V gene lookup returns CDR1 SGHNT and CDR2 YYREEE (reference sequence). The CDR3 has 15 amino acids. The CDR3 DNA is TGTGCCAGCAGCCAAAATAGCGGGTCCTACAATGAGCAGTTCTTC. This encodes CASSQNSGSYNEQFF.

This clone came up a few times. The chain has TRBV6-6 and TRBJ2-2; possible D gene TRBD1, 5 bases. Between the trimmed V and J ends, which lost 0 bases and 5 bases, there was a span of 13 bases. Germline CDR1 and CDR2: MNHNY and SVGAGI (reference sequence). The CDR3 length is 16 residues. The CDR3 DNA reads TGTGCCAGCAGTTACTCGTCATTTCAGGGAACCGGGGAGCTGTTTTTT. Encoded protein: CASSYSSFQGTGELFF.

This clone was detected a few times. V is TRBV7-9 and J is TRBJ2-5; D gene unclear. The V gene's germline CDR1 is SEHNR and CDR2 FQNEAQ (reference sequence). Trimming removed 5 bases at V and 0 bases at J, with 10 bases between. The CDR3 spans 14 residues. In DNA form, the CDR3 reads TGTGCCAGCAGCCGAAGCACGGACCAAGAGACCCAGTACTTC. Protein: CASSRSTDQETQYF.

The CDR3 reads CASSLAAAGLSTDTQYF. Here the CDR3 DNA reads TGCGCCAGCAGCTTGGCCGCTGCGGGGCTTAGCACAGATACGCAGTATTTT. The V and J genes are TRBV5-1 and TRBJ2-3, with D perhaps matching TRBD2 (6 bases). This CDR3 spans 17 amino acids. Trimming removed 0 bases from V and 0 bases from J, with 14 bases in between. Looked up from germline, CDR1 is SGHRS and CDR2 is YFSETQ.

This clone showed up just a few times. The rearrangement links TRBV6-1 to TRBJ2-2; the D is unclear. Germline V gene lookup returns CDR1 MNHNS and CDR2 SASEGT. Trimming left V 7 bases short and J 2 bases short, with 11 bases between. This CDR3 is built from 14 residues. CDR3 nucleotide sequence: TGTGCCAGCACCATGGAGTTTAACACCGGGGAGCTGTTTTTT. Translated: CASTMEFNTGELFF.

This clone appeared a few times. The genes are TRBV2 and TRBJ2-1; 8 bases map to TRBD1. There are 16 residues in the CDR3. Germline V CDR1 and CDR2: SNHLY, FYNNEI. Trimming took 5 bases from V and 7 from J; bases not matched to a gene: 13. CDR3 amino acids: CASSNTRGTGGNEQFF. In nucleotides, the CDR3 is TGTGCCAGCAGTAACACACGGGGGACAGGAGGGAATGAGCAGTTCTTC.

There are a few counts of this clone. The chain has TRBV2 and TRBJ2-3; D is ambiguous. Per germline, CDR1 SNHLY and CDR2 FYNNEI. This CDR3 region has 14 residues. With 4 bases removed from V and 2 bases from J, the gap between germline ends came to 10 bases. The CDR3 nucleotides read TGTGCCAGCAGTGGGAAGATTTTCACAGATACGCAGTATTTT. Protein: CASSGKIFTDTQYF.